These 8 T cell receptor beta chains share one sample of origin, sequenced in a study of CD8+ T cells in alopecia areata (dated 2018 in TCRdb). The library was prepared using the immunoSEQ multiplex PCR assay. RNA was extracted from all samples and reverse transcribed into cDNA as template for TCR sequencing. TCRdb retrieved this table from immuneACCESS and kept in-frame rearrangements only. Not all clones are present; in checked studies, unresolved V genes account for under half, and no reason is known for the remainder. The sample table records approximately 150,000 clones; 67% of these occur just once. The ten largest make up about 10% of the sample. This specimen's time point label, per the study, means: baseline before oral tofacitinib. The specimen comprised CD8+ T cells sorted from blood, sampled at week 0. The receptors derive from a human donor with alopecia areata.

The rearrangement links TRBV27 to TRBJ2-7; 12 bases are a match to TRBD1. The germline CDR1 and CDR2 sequences are MNHEY and SMNVEV (reference sequence). There are 19 residues in the CDR3. V was pared by 10 bases and J by 5 bases, with 24 bases of the junction left unmatched. The CDR3 reads CANRGPGTGGAQSLHEQYF. The CDR3 nucleotides read TGTGCCAATAGGGGACCCGGGACAGGGGGCGCCCAAAGCCTACACGAGCAGTACTTC.

V and J are TRBV29-1 and TRBJ2-1, with 12 bases that match TRBD1. CDR1 and CDR2 from the germline V gene are SQVTM and ANQGSEA. The CDR3 sequence is 16 residues long. Trimming took 2 bases from V and 10 from J; bases not matched to a gene: 12. The CDR3 sequence: CSVESLRDRGRKEQFF. The CDR3, as DNA: TGCAGCGTTGAATCTCTGAGGGACAGGGGGCGCAAAGAGCAGTTCTTC.

The chain combines TRBV7-2 with TRBJ2-5, with TRBD2 identical over 7 bases. CDR1 is SGHTA and CDR2 is FQGNSA in the germline V gene. CDR3 length equals 20 residues. V lost 0 bases, J lost 5 bases, and 21 bases stayed unmatched. DNA of the CDR3: TGTGCCAGCAGCTTAGCTCCAACACGGGCCGGGGAGGGAGTTGGGGAGACCCAGTACTTC. This encodes CASSLAPTRAGEGVGETQYF.

This chain joins TRBV13 and TRBJ2-1, with TRBD2 identical over 8 bases. The J segment lost 0 bases and the V segment lost 3 bases, leaving 4 bases of the junction unmatched. This CDR3 is built from 16 residues. Germline loops: CDR1 PRHDT, CDR2 FYEKMQ (reference sequence). Written as DNA, the CDR3 is TGTGCCAGCAGCTTTACACGGGGGGGCTCCTACAATGAGCAGTTCTTC. Protein sequence: CASSFTRGGSYNEQFF.

As concerns this clone: Other DNA sequences from this sample encode an identical CDR3 as well. The V call is TRBV30, the J call TRBJ1-1; D is undetermined. Germline CDR1 GTSNPN, CDR2 SVGIG (reference sequence). The CDR3 runs to 11 residues. Trimming took 3 bases from V and 1 from J, leaving 3 bases between them. The CDR3 is CAWSRNTEAFF. The DNA of the CDR3 is TGTGCCTGGAGCAGGAACACTGAAGCTTTCTTT.

Of note for this clone: A read error may explain this, as a much larger clone is one base away. Other nucleotide sequences from this sample produce the same CDR3. The chain has TRBV13 and TRBJ2-3, with D unresolved. The CDR3 is made up of 12 amino acids. The V gene lost 0 bases and the J gene lost 2 bases, with 0 bases spanning the gap. Germline lookup yields CDR1 PRHDT and CDR2 FYEKMQ (reference sequence). This CDR3 reads CASSLGTDTQYF. Here the CDR3 DNA reads TGTGCCAGCAGCTTAGGCACAGATACGCAGTATTTT.

CDR3 DNA: TGTGCCAGCAGCGTAGAGGGAGAGACGCAGTATTTT. Protein product: CASSVEGETQYF. The rearrangement links TRBV9 to TRBJ2-3, with a weak D call TRBD2 (5 bases). Trimming removed 0 bases from V and 9 bases from J, with 8 bases in between. Germline CDR1 SGDLS, CDR2 YYNGEE. This CDR3 region has 12 residues.

The chain employs TRBV29-1 and TRBJ2-1; tentatively, D is TRBD1 or TRBD2 (6 bases each). Trimming shortened V by 3 bases and J by 5 bases, and 8 bases separated the two germline ends. The length of the CDR3 is 12 residues. Germline CDR1 and CDR2: SQVTM and ANQGSEA. CDR3 DNA: TGCAGCGTTGAGAGGGGGGACAATGAGCAGTTCTTC. Encoded protein: CSVERGDNEQFF.